Below, 19 T cell receptor beta chains from the same sample are listed, as sequenced in a study of blood T cell repertoires in COVID-19. TCRdb's table, derived via immunoSEQ multiplex PCR, lists solely in-frame clones and lacks some. The sample includes around 130,000 clones, about three quarters of them seen just once. The specimen was peripheral blood. The receptors originated from a man aged 50-59 years with acute or convalescent COVID-19.

This clone has more than one count but fewer than ten. V and J are TRBV18 and TRBJ1-1; 10 bases line up with TRBD1. The CDR3 length is 15 residues. Per germline, CDR1 KGHSH and CDR2 LQKENI. Losses at the gene ends were 3 bases for V and 3 bases for J; bases not matched to a gene: 4. The CDR3 spells CASSPTTGGYTEAFF. In nucleotides, the CDR3 is TGTGCCAGCTCACCCACGACAGGGGGCTACACTGAAGCTTTCTTT. Together with reference TRBV18 and TRBJ1-1, the CDR3 gives the full variable domain: NAGVMQNPRHLVRRRGQEARLRCSPMKGHSHVYWYRQLPEEGLKFMVYLQKENIIDESGMPKERFSAEFPKEGPSILRIQQVVRGDSAAYFCASSPTTGGYTEAFFGQGTRLTVV.

The chain combines TRBV12-3 or TRBV12-4 with TRBJ2-2; D gene uncertain. Trimming left V 8 bases short and J 7 bases short, with 5 bases between. The CDR3 runs to 10 residues. The DNA of the CDR3 is TGTGCCAGCCTAGGCGGGGAGCTGTTTTTT. This encodes CASLGGELFF.

V is TRBV30 and J is TRBJ1-2; the D gene is possibly TRBD1 (6 bases). V was cut by 5 bases and J by 4 bases, with 8 bases left in between. Germline V gene data show CDR1 as GTSNPN and CDR2 as SVGIG (reference sequence). The CDR3 extends over 11 amino acids. In nucleotides, the CDR3 is TGTGCCTGGTCCAGGGGCTATGGCTACACCTTC. Encoded protein: CAWSRGYGYTF.

The J gene is TRBJ1-2, the V gene TRBV18; TRBD1 agrees at 8 bases. Germline V gene lookup returns CDR1 KGHSH and CDR2 LQKENI. V shed 7 bases, J shed 1 base, and the junction held 14 bases outside the gene matches. There are 17 residues in the CDR3. CDR3: CASLGGTGRNINYGYTF. The CDR3 DNA reads TGTGCCAGCTTAGGAGGGACAGGTCGAAATATTAACTATGGCTACACCTTC.

The genes are TRBV5-1 and TRBJ1-6; 8 positions agree with TRBD1. Germline trimming cut 2 bases from V and 0 bases from J; bases unmatched to any gene: 4. In germline, CDR1 is SGHRS, CDR2 YFSETQ. This CDR3 contains 17 residues. The CDR3 DNA sequence: TGCGCCAGCAGCTTAGACAGGGGAGGCTCCTATAATTCACCCCTCCACTTT. It encodes CASSLDRGGSYNSPLHF.

A single count supports this clone. The chain couples TRBV7-2 to TRBJ2-7, with a weak D call TRBD2 (6 bases). Trimming cost V 5 bases and J 5 bases, with 13 bases left between them. The CDR3 has 13 amino acids. Germline CDR1 and CDR2: SGHTA and FQGNSA. The CDR3 protein is CASSAGWGDEQYV. In DNA form, the CDR3 reads TGTGCCAGCAGCGCTGGGTGGGGGGACGAGCAGTACGTC.

The rearrangement uses TRBV5-6 and TRBJ1-2, with D hard to call. V was pared by 2 bases and J by 4 bases, with 9 bases between. The germline CDR1 and CDR2 sequences are SGHDT and YYEEEE. This CDR3 is built from 13 residues. The CDR3: CASSLSVTYGYTF. CDR3 bases: TGTGCCAGCAGCTTATCAGTTACCTATGGCTACACCTTC.

The CDR3 loop reads CASSPATGSYQPQHF. As DNA, the CDR3 is TGTGCCAGCAGCCCCGCGACAGGGTCCTATCAGCCCCAGCATTTT. V and J are TRBV7-9 and TRBJ1-5; TRBD1 matches at 7 bases. The junction had 9 bases not matched to a gene; V was cut back by 5 bases and J by 5 bases. The V gene's germline CDR1 is SEHNR and CDR2 FQNEAQ (reference sequence). The CDR3 sequence is 15 residues long.

The chain has TRBV5-6 and TRBJ2-7, with TRBD1 as a possible D gene (5 bases). CDR1 and CDR2 (germline): SGHDT, YYEEEE. The length of the CDR3 is 14 residues. V gave up 1 base and J gave up 2 bases, with 10 bases separating them. DNA of the CDR3: TGTGCCAGCAGCTTGTACAGGTTGGCCTACGAGCAGTACTTC. It is translated as CASSLYRLAYEQYF.

This clone was detected a few times. The chain recombines TRBV3-1 (or the pseudogene TRBV3-2) with TRBJ2-3; 13 nucleotides align to TRBD2. V trimming: 5 bases; J trimming: 0 bases; junction bases outside the gene matches: 8. The germline gives CDR1 LGHDT, CDR2 YNNKEL (reference sequence). The CDR3 totals 18 residues. CDR3 sequence: CASSERGLAGLSTDTQYF. The DNA for the CDR3 is TGTGCCAGCAGCGAACGGGGACTAGCGGGGCTAAGCACAGATACGCAGTATTTT.

J is TRBJ2-7 and V is TRBV3-1 (or the pseudogene TRBV3-2), with D possibly matching TRBD1 (6 bases). Trimming shortened V by 4 bases and J by 0 bases, and 16 bases separated the two germline ends. Germline lookup yields CDR1 LGHDT and CDR2 YNNKEL (reference sequence). The CDR3 contains 16 residues. The CDR3: CASSRTQGRSSYEQYF. In nucleotides, the CDR3 is TGTGCCAGCAGCCGTACACAGGGCCGGAGCTCCTACGAGCAGTACTTC.

This clone showed up just a few times. V usage is TRBV5-1 and J usage is TRBJ2-1; 11 nucleotides agree with TRBD2. Trimming took 0 bases from V and 2 from J; bases not matched to a gene: 4. The CDR3 length is 17 residues. Germline assignment: CDR1 SGHRS and CDR2 YFSETQ. CDR3: CASSLALAGGAYNEQFF. Here the CDR3 DNA reads TGCGCCAGCAGCTTGGCGCTAGCGGGGGGAGCCTACAATGAGCAGTTCTTC.

V is TRBV19 and J is TRBJ1-5, with a tentative D call TRBD1 (6 bases). CDR1 is LNHDA, CDR2 SQIVND, per germline (reference sequence). This CDR3 has 13 residues. V was pared by 6 bases and J by 7 bases, with 13 bases between. This chain's CDR3 is CASRLGGRQPQHF. In DNA form, the CDR3 reads TGTGCCAGTAGGTTAGGGGGTAGGCAGCCCCAGCATTTT.

The chain recombines TRBV5-3 with TRBJ1-1; the D is unclear. TRBV5-3 falls under the ORF class, with uncertain function. The CDR3 runs to 15 residues. The ends were cut back, 5 bases at V and 0 bases at J, with 14 bases in the middle. CDR3 sequence (DNA): TGTGCCAGAAGGAAACATTCGTCCGTGAACACTGAAGCTTTCTTT. This translates into CARRKHSSVNTEAFF.

This clone came up once. The V gene is TRBV5-6, the J gene TRBJ1-5; D ambiguous. Germline CDR1 reads SGHDT; CDR2 reads YYEEEE. The CDR3 has 16 residues. The V end lost 1 base, the J end lost 7 bases, and 18 bases lay between the germline ends. CDR3 bases: TGTGCCAGCAGCTTGTATAGTCAGGCCTATGGACAGCCCCAGCATTTT. It codes for CASSLYSQAYGQPQHF.

This chain uses TRBV10-3 with TRBJ2-5; 7 bases are shared with TRBD1. The CDR3 runs 14 residues. Germline loops: CDR1 ENHRY, CDR2 SYGVKD. Germline trimming cut 5 bases from V and 2 bases from J; bases unmatched to any gene: 5. This CDR3 is CAISKDRAQETQYF. In nucleotides, the CDR3 is TGTGCCATCAGTAAAGACAGGGCGCAAGAGACCCAGTACTTC.

This chain uses TRBV12-3 or TRBV12-4 with TRBJ2-1, with D perhaps matching TRBD2 (7 bases). V dropped 2 bases and J dropped 14 bases, with 13 bases sitting between them. This CDR3 has 12 residues. The CDR3 DNA is TGTGCCAGCAGTTTATCGGGGGGCCGGGAGTTCTTC. Protein: CASSLSGGREFF.

CDR3 sequence (DNA): TGTGCCTACCGAGGACAGGGGGTAGAATATGGCTACACCTTC. Translated, it gives CAYRGQGVEYGYTF. The chain links TRBV30 to TRBJ1-2, with TRBD1 matching over 10 bases. Germline V lookup: CDR1 GTSNPN, CDR2 SVGIG (reference sequence). J lost 5 bases, V lost 7 bases, and 10 bases had no gene match. This CDR3 is built from 14 residues.

This rearrangement joins TRBV19 to TRBJ2-5; 9 positions match TRBD1. V gave up 10 bases and J gave up 4 bases; unmatched junction bases: 10. The germline V gene encodes CDR1 LNHDA and CDR2 SQIVND (reference sequence). The CDR3 covers 14 residues. The CDR3 spells CATGGTGRLETQYF. CDR3 nucleotide sequence: TGTGCCACCGGGGGGACAGGGCGATTAGAGACCCAGTACTTC. Filled out from reference TRBV19 and TRBJ2-5, the complete variable domain reads DGGITQSPKYLFRKEGQNVTLSCEQNLNHDAMYWYRQDPGQGLRLIYYSQIVNDFQKGDIAEGYSVSREKKESFPLTVTSAQKNPTAFYLCATGGTGRLETQYFGPGTRLLVL.